These 26 T cell receptor beta chains originate from one sample sequenced in a study of blood T cell repertoires in COVID-19. Clones were sequenced by immunoSEQ multiplex PCR, and TCRdb holds only the in-frame ones, with some missing. The top ten clones hold roughly 6% of a sample with about 200,000 clones, around 80% of them seen once. Sequencing was performed on peripheral blood. These TCRs come from a woman in her 70s with acute or convalescent COVID-19.

V gene TRBV7-8 combines with J gene TRBJ2-2; D uncertain. Germline values: CDR1 SGHVS, CDR2 FQNEAQ. Trimming took off 4 bases at V and 1 base at J, with 7 bases between the two ends. The CDR3 contains 14 residues. The CDR3: CASSSTWNTGELFF. The CDR3 DNA reads as TGTGCCAGCAGCTCTACCTGGAACACCGGGGAGCTGTTTTTT.

This chain uses TRBV27 with TRBJ2-7, with D perhaps matching TRBD1 (5 bases). Germline assignment: CDR1 MNHEY and CDR2 SMNVEV (reference sequence). The CDR3 is 13 amino acids. Trimming took 6 bases from V and 1 from J, leaving 10 bases between them. CDR3 DNA sequence: TGTGCCAGCAGCTTCAGGGATTCCTACGAGCAGTACTTC. Translation gives CASSFRDSYEQYF.

This clone was observed a handful of times. The rearrangement links TRBV3-1 (or the pseudogene TRBV3-2) to TRBJ1-2; maybe TRBD1 (5 bases). The V end lost 4 bases, the J end lost 2 bases, and 11 bases lay between the germline ends. There are 14 residues in the CDR3. CDR1 and CDR2 (germline): LGHDT, YNNKEL (reference sequence). The CDR3 here is CASSPVRGNYGYTF. In DNA, the CDR3 is TGTGCCAGCAGCCCAGTAAGGGGAAACTATGGCTACACCTTC.

This chain's CDR3 is CASSFSGYEQYF. The CDR3, as DNA: TGTGCCAGCAGTTTTTCCGGCTACGAGCAGTACTTC. This rearrangement joins TRBV6-5 to TRBJ2-7; D not certain. Per germline, CDR1 MNHEY and CDR2 SVGAGI. V lost 4 bases and J lost 3, with 7 bases in between. The CDR3 length is 12 residues.

This clone was recorded only once. The chain has TRBV29-1 and TRBJ2-5; TRBD1 matches 8 bases. Unmatched junction bases numbered 4, after V lost 5 bases and J lost 5 bases. CDR1 is SQVTM and CDR2 is ANQGSEA in the germline V gene. The CDR3 extends over 12 amino acids. The CDR3 sequence: CSVTGGTETQYF. The DNA for the CDR3 is TGCAGCGTTACAGGGGGTACGGAGACCCAGTACTTC.

The chain carries TRBV24-1 and TRBJ2-7; D possibly corresponds to TRBD1 (6 bases). The length of the CDR3 is 12 residues. CDR1 and CDR2 (germline): KGHDR, SFDVKD. Trimming removed 1 base from V and 8 bases from J, with 8 bases in between. Written as DNA, the CDR3 is TGTGCCACCAGTGATTTCACAGGGAAGCAGTACTTC. This gives the protein CATSDFTGKQYF.

V is TRBV28 and J is TRBJ1-2, with 9 bases aligning to TRBD1. V lost 5 bases and J lost 1; bases outside the gene matches: 2. The CDR3 spans 14 residues. The germline gives CDR1 MDHEN, CDR2 SYDVKM. The CDR3 loop is CASSPGQGNYGYTF. Here the CDR3 DNA reads TGTGCCAGCAGTCCGGGACAGGGTAACTATGGCTACACCTTC.

This clone was counted between two and nine times. This chain links TRBV4-1 with TRBJ2-5; TRBD1 is a possible D gene (5 bases). From germline, CDR1 is MGHRA and CDR2 YSYEKL. The CDR3 consists of 15 residues. V shed 0 bases and J shed 3 bases, with 11 bases lying between them. The CDR3, as DNA: TGCGCCAGCAGCCAAGATGTACAGGCCGAAGAGACCCAGTACTTC. It codes for CASSQDVQAEETQYF.

The rearrangement joins TRBV5-6 to TRBJ2-7; the D gene is possibly TRBD1 (7 bases). This CDR3 has 15 residues. Looked up from germline, CDR1 is SGHDT and CDR2 is YYEEEE. The V end was cut by 3 bases, the J end by 3 bases, with 16 bases between. CDR3 bases: TGTGCCAGCAGCTGGGACTGGACAGGCGGCTACGAGCAGTACTTC. Residues: CASSWDWTGGYEQYF.

The chain links TRBV20-1 to TRBJ2-3; TRBD2 matches 12 bases. This CDR3 spans 14 amino acids. CDR1 DFQATT and CDR2 SNEGSKA come from the germline V gene (reference sequence). With 3 bases clipped from V and 4 bases from J, the junction kept 2 bases outside the gene matches. CDR3 loop: CSASTSGRSDTQYF. CDR3 sequence (DNA): TGCAGTGCTAGTACTAGCGGGAGGTCAGATACGCAGTATTTT.

The V gene is TRBV2, the J gene TRBJ2-1; D is possibly TRBD2 (6 bases). V dropped 10 bases and J dropped 6 bases, with 16 bases sitting between them. Germline V CDR1 and CDR2: SNHLY, FYNNEI. The CDR3 is made up of 13 amino acids. As DNA, the CDR3 is TGTGCCACCCCCGGAGGGGTACTCAATGAGCAGTTCTTC. Protein: CATPGGVLNEQFF.

CDR3 region: CASSLAGVVHGYTF. The CDR3 DNA follows: TGTGCCAGCAGCTTGGCAGGGGTAGTCCACGGCTACACCTTC. The chain joins TRBV5-4 to TRBJ1-2; a weak D match, TRBD1 (6 bases). Germline V CDR1 and CDR2: SGHNT, YYREEE (reference sequence). The CDR3 is 14 amino acids. V shed 0 bases and J shed 8 bases, with 14 bases lying between them.

Remarks on this clone: The sample has other DNA sequences that encode this CDR3 too. The chain joins TRBV3-1 (or the pseudogene TRBV3-2) to TRBJ2-2; D uncertain. CDR1 is LGHDT, CDR2 YNNKEL, per germline (reference sequence). The CDR3 contains 14 residues. The V gene lost 1 base and the J gene lost 1 base, with 4 bases spanning the gap. In DNA form, the CDR3 reads TGTGCCAGCAGCCAAGTGAGGAACACCGGGGAGCTGTTTTTT. This translates into CASSQVRNTGELFF.

This clone came up a few times. This chain links TRBV28 with TRBJ2-7, with 8 bases lining up with TRBD2. Germline V gene data show CDR1 as MDHEN and CDR2 as SYDVKM. After removal of 6 bases from V and 2 bases from J, the junction contained 6 bases not matched to a gene. The CDR3 loop spans 14 amino acids. The CDR3 sequence is CASSTGLGAYEQYF. The CDR3 bases are TGTGCCAGCAGCACGGGACTAGGGGCCTACGAGCAGTACTTC.

The chain is built from TRBV25-1 and TRBJ2-1, with 10 nucleotides matching TRBD2. Germline values: CDR1 MGHDK, CDR2 SYGVNS. Trimming removed 3 bases from V and 8 bases from J; junction bases left unmatched: 10. This CDR3 comprises 16 residues. The CDR3 bases are TGTGCCAGCAGTGATCGCTTGGCTAGCGGGAGTTATGAGCAGTTCTTC. This translates into CASSDRLASGSYEQFF.

This clone has only a few counts. This sequence joins TRBV7-3 and TRBJ2-7, with TRBD1 identical over 7 bases. V lost 4 bases and J lost 0; bases outside the gene matches: 15. From germline, CDR1 is SGHTA and CDR2 FQGTGA. There are 18 residues in the CDR3. The CDR3 loop is CASSSGKPGQVDSYEQYF. As DNA, the CDR3 is TGTGCCAGCAGCTCCGGGAAACCAGGACAGGTAGACTCCTACGAGCAGTACTTC.

The CDR3 sequence is CASSQYGEQFF. As DNA, the CDR3 is TGTGCCAGCAGCCAATACGGGGAGCAGTTCTTC. The chain recombines TRBV14 with TRBJ2-1; D remains unclear. Germline lookup yields CDR1 SGHDN and CDR2 FVKESK. The V gene lost 2 bases and the J gene lost 10 bases, with 6 bases spanning the gap. This CDR3 region has 11 residues.

DNA for the CDR3: TGCGCCAGCAGCTCGGGGACAGGGTTAAATGAAAAACTGTTTTTT. Translating it yields CASSSGTGLNEKLFF. This chain links TRBV5-1 with TRBJ1-4; 9 positions match TRBD1. The ends lost 3 bases at V and 5 bases at J; junction bases unmatched: 5. In germline, CDR1 is SGHRS, CDR2 YFSETQ. The CDR3 is 15 residues long.

J is TRBJ1-2 and V is TRBV7-9; perhaps TRBD1 as D (5 bases). CDR3 size: 14 residues. Trimming took 3 bases from V and 9 from J, leaving 17 bases between them. Germline V CDR1 and CDR2: SEHNR, FQNEAQ (reference sequence). The CDR3 loop is CASSFFRDSASYTF. The CDR3 nucleotides read TGTGCCAGCAGCTTTTTCAGGGACTCAGCGAGCTACACCTTC. The full variable domain, completed using reference TRBV7-9 and TRBJ1-2, is DTGVSQNPRHKITKRGQNVTFRCDPISEHNRLYWYRQTLGQGPEFLTYFQNEAQLEKSRLLSDRFSAERPKGSFSTLEIQRTEQGDSAMYLCASSFFRDSASYTFGSGTRLTVV.

This clone was found once. The chain uses TRBV7-8 and TRBJ1-4; perhaps TRBD1 as D (6 bases). Germline V gene lookup returns CDR1 SGHVS and CDR2 FQNEAQ. The CDR3 covers 15 residues. The ends were cut back, 5 bases at V and 6 bases at J, with 16 bases in the middle. In DNA form, the CDR3 reads TGTGCCAGCAGCCCATGGGACATGACCGATGAAAAACTGTTTTTT. Amino acids: CASSPWDMTDEKLFF. The variable domain in full, with the rest retrieved from reference TRBV7-8 and TRBJ1-4, is GAGVSQSPRYKVAKRGQDVALRCDPISGHVSLFWYQQALGQGPEFLTYFQNEAQLDKSGLPSDRFFAERPEGSVSTLKIQRTQQEDSAVYLCASSPWDMTDEKLFFGSGTQLSVL.

CDR3 protein: CASREGNRYEQYF. CDR3 coding DNA: TGTGCCAGCCGGGAGGGTAATAGGTACGAGCAGTACTTC. The V gene is TRBV6-5, the J gene TRBJ2-7; TRBD2 agrees at 8 bases. Germline CDR1 is MNHEY and CDR2 is SVGAGI. Losses at the gene ends were 8 bases for V and 4 bases for J; bases not matched to a gene: 7. The CDR3 has 13 residues.

This sequence joins TRBV28 and TRBJ2-1; 10 bases agree with TRBD2. The CDR3 spans 14 residues. Germline CDR1 reads MDHEN; CDR2 reads SYDVKM. Trimming removed 4 bases from V and 5 bases from J; junction bases left unmatched: 2. CDR3 DNA: TGTGCCAGCAGTTCTAGCGGGAGAGACAATGAGCAGTTCTTC. This codes for CASSSSGRDNEQFF. The full variable domain, rest sourced from reference TRBV28 and TRBJ2-1, is DVKVTQSSRYLVKRTGEKVFLECVQDMDHENMFWYRQDPGLGLRLIYFSYDVKMKEKGDIPEGYSVSREKKERFSLILESASTNQTSMYLCASSSSGRDNEQFFGPGTRLTVL.

This clone has just one count. The chain employs TRBV25-1 and TRBJ1-1, with TRBD1 as a possible D gene (6 bases). Germline V gives CDR1 MGHDK, CDR2 SYGVNS. The CDR3 extends over 12 amino acids. V lost 3 bases and J lost 6, with 8 bases in between. CDR3 bases: TGTGCCAGCAGTGAGACAGGCCCTGAAGCTTTCTTT. Encoded protein: CASSETGPEAFF.

J is TRBJ2-1 and V is TRBV5-1; a possible D gene is TRBD1 (5 bases). Trimming removed 1 base from V and 1 base from J, with 12 bases in between. The CDR3 has 16 residues. Germline V gene data show CDR1 as SGHRS and CDR2 as YFSETQ. The DNA of the CDR3 is TGCGCCAGCAGCTTGCAGGGCGAGGCGTCCTACAATGAGCAGTTCTTC. Translated, it gives CASSLQGEASYNEQFF.

The J gene is TRBJ1-1, the V gene TRBV27, with 7 positions matching TRBD1. The CDR3 totals 13 residues. The V segment lost 5 bases and the J segment 6 bases; nucleotides outside the gene matches: 6. CDR1 is MNHEY and CDR2 is SMNVEV in the germline V gene (reference sequence). CDR3 coding DNA: TGTGCCAGCAGTATGATAACAGGGGCTGAAGCTTTCTTT. This gives the protein CASSMITGAEAFF.

The chain is built from TRBV2 and TRBJ2-3; D perhaps matches TRBD2 (5 bases). Trimming left V 1 base short and J 0 bases short, with 8 bases between. Germline CDR1 and CDR2: SNHLY and FYNNEI. The CDR3 has 15 residues. CDR3: CASSEGGPSTDTQYF. The DNA for the CDR3 is TGTGCCAGCAGTGAAGGAGGGCCAAGCACAGATACGCAGTATTTT.